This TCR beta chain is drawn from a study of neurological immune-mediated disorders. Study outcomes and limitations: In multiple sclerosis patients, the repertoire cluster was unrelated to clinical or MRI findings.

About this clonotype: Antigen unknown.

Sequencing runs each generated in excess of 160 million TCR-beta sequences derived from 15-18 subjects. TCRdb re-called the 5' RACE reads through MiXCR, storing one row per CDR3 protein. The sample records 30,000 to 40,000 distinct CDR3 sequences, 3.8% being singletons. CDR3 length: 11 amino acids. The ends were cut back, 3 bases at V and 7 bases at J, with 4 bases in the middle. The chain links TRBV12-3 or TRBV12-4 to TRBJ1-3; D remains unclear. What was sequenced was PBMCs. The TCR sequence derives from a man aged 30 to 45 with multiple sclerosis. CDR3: CASSFGNTIYF. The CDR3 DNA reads TGTGCCAGCAGTTTTGGGAACACCATATATTTT.